A selection of T cell receptor beta chains follows, all from one sample in a study of PD-1 blockade in classical Hodgkin lymphoma. The assay was immunoSEQ multiplex PCR, and TCRdb's table has in-frame clones only and misses some. The data contain roughly 8,000 clones, approximately 90% of them singletons. The sequencing used peripheral blood mononuclear cells (PBMCs), collected before the fourth cycle of nivolumab. The receptors derive from a human donor with classical Hodgkin lymphoma. CDR3s include the opening cysteine and the closing phenylalanine or tryptophan.

TRBV5-4 CASSFGQGDYEQYF
TRBV19 CATGGRAYNEQFF
TRBV6-6 CASNGQGRAGYTF
TRBV4-1 CASSQDRQGAQVSEAFF
TRBV5-1 CASSLAGRPTYEQYF
TRBV7-8 CASSRLVEQYF
TRBV30 CAWRPRTSGSYNEQFF
TRBV2 CASSFWGQFYEQYF
TRBV7-9 CASSPPRGQGNEQFF
TRBV6-5 CASSYSAGDGNTIYF
TRBV4-1 CASSQTQITNEKLFF
TRBV2 CASSVTSGSYEQYF
TRBV5-6 CASSLAGGNSNQPQHF
TRBV5-1 CASSSVSGLYEQYF
TRBV7-9 CASSLSSTDTQYF
TRBV7-8 CASSPRRLIYEQFF
TRBV30 CAWSRRDFGRGYEQFF
TRBV5-8 CASKWGSYEQYF
TRBV9 CASSPRGTSDSYEQYF
TRBV7-9 CASSLAAGRSSYEQYF
TRBV4-3 CASSLSGRGADTQYF
TRBV10-3 CAIRTPGDGNTIYF
TRBV21-1 CASSKARQGPSSYEQYF
TRBV7-2 CASSVNGFSEQYF
TRBV21-1 CASSKDRRGHGYTF
TRBV29-1 CSAAGLAATDTQYF
TRBV7-6 CASSQLQNTEAFF
TRBV27 CASRPKGVRGNTIYF
TRBV19 CASSIRASGSSYNEQFF
TRBV7-9 CASSGSGSSYNEQFF
TRBV7-8 CASSKRVVANTGELFF
TRBV4-1 CASSRSGGADYGYTF
TRBV30 CAWSVRWGRALGEQFF
TRBV6-6 CASSYDRGLYEQYF
TRBV19 CASSRTGQVGPQHF
TRBV5-1 CASSAPGLAAPTQYF
TRBV27 CASNPRTSGRSNEQFF
TRBV27 CATVNSGGLTDTQYF
TRBV7-9 CASSPSPRGQETQYF
TRBV29-1 CSVGELAYNEQFF
TRBV18 CASPSWVTGELFF
TRBV19 CASSIIRSAVSDYGYTF
TRBV27 CASSLSLPRAGRPDTQYF
TRBV7-9 CASSFWTGSQETQYF
TRBV11-2 CASSLEAGVYEQYF
TRBV7-9 CASSLTSGSTDTQYF
TRBV9 CASSATGATDTQYF
TRBV27 CASRLQGSREKLFF
TRBV6-5 CASSPEGWEQFF
TRBV6-5 CASSYSRLGTVDTQYF
TRBV6-5 CASSYEAGLEQYF
TRBV2 CASSTMGLAVGEQFF
TRBV30 CAWNPHRPAYGYTF
TRBV6-6 CACLFGGQGRPGELFF
TRBV12-5 CASGLWGAGRGNEQFF